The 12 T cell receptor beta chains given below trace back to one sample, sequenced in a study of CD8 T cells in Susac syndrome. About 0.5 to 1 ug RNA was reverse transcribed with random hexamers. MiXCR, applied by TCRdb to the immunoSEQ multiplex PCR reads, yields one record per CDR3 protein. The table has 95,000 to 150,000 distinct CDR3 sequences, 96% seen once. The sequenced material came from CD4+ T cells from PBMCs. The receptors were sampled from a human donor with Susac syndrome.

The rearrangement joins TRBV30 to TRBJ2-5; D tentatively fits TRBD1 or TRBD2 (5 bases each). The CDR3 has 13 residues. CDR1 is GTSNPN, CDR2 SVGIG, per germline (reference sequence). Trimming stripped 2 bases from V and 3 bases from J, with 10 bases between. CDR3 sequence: CAWSRDAEETQYF. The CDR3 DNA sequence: TGTGCCTGGAGTCGGGACGCCGAAGAGACCCAGTACTTC.

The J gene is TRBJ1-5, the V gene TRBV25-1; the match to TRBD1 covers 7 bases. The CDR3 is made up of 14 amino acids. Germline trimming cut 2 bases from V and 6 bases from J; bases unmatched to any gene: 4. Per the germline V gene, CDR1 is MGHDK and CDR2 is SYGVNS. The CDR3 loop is CASSEAGQTQPQHF. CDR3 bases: TGTGCCAGCAGTGAAGCGGGACAGACTCAGCCCCAGCATTTT.

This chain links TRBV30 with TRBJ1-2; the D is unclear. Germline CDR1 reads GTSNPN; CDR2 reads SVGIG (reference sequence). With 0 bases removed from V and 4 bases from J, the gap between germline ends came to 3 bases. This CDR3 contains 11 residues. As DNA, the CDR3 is TGTGCCTGGAGTGTACTCTATGGCTACACCTTC. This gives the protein CAWSVLYGYTF.

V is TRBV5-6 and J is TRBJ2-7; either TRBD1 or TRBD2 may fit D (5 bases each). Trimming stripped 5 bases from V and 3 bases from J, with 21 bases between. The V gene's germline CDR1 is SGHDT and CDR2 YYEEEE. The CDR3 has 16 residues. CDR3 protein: CASSSGGNRKGYEQYF. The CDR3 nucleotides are TGTGCCAGCAGTTCTGGGGGAAACAGGAAGGGCTACGAGCAGTACTTC. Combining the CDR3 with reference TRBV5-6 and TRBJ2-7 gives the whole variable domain DAGVTQSPTHLIKTRGQQVTLRCSPKSGHDTVSWYQQALGQGPQFIFQYYEEEERQRGNFPDRFSGHQFPNYSSELNVNALLLGDSALYLCASSSGGNRKGYEQYFGPGTRLTVT.

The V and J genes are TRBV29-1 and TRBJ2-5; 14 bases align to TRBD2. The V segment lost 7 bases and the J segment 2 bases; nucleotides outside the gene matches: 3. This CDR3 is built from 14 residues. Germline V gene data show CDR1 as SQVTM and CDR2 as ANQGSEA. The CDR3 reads CSGGLAGVQETQYF. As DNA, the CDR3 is TGCAGCGGGGGACTAGCGGGAGTACAAGAGACCCAGTACTTC.

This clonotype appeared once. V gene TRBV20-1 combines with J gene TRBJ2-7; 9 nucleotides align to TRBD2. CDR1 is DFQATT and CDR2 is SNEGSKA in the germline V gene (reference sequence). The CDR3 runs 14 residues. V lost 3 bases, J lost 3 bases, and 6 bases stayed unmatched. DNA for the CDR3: TGCAGTGCTAGGATTAGCGGGAGAGACTACGAGCAGTACTTC. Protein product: CSARISGRDYEQYF.

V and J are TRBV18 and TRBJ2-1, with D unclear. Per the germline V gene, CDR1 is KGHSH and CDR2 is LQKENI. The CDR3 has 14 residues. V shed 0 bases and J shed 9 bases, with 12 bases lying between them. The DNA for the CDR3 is TGTGCCAGCTCACCACCTTCTCTAGGGTTTGAGCAGTTCTTC. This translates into CASSPPSLGFEQFF.

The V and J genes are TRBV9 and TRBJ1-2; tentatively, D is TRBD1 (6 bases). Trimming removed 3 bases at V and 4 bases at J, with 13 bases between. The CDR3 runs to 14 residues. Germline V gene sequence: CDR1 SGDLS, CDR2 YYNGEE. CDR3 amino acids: CASSGDIRPYGYTF. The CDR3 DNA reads TGTGCCAGCAGCGGGGACATCCGTCCCTATGGCTACACCTTC. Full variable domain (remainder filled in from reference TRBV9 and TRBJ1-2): DSGVTQTPKHLITATGQRVTLRCSPRSGDLSVYWYQQSLDQGLQFLIQYYNGEERAKGNILERFSAQQFPDLHSELNLSSLELGDSALYFCASSGDIRPYGYTFGSGTRLTVV.

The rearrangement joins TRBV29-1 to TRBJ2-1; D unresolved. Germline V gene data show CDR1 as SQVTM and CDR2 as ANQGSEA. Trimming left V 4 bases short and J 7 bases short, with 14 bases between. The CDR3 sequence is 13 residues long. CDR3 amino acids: CSVGGRLWNEQFF. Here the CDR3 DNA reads TGCAGCGTTGGCGGACGACTTTGGAATGAGCAGTTCTTC.

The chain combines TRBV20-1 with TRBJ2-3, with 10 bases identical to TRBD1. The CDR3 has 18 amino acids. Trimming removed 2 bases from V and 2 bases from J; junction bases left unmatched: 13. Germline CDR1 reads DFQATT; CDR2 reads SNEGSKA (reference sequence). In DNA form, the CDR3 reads TGCAGTGCTAGACCGGACAGGGGGACCGGGAGGTACACAGATACGCAGTATTTT. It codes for CSARPDRGTGRYTDTQYF.

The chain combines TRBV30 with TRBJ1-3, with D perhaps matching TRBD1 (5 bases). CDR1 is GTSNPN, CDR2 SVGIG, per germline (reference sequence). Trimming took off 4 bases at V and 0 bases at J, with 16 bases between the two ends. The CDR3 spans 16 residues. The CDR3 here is CAWTQSGGNSGNTIYF. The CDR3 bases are TGTGCCTGGACCCAGAGTGGGGGGAACTCTGGAAACACCATATATTTT.

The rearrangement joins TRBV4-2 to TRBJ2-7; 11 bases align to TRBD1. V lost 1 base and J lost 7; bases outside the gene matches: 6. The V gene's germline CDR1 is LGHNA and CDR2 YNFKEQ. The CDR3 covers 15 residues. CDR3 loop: CASSQVGQGAGEQYF. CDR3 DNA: TGTGCCAGCAGCCAAGTAGGACAGGGGGCGGGGGAGCAGTACTTC.